This T cell receptor (beta chain) derives from a study of blood T cell repertoires in COVID-19. The overall study: The analysed material was cDNA or gDNA that came from T cells, B-cell-depleted T cells, or PBMCs.

The CDR3 covers 20 residues. V dropped 0 bases and J dropped 0; count of bases not matched to a gene: 14. Germline CDR1 reads LGHNA; CDR2 reads YNFKEQ. Original data processing: By means of reference gene primer amplification, nucleated cell counts were estimated. Sequencing used immunoSEQ multiplex PCR; TCRdb keeps in-frame clones, though not all of them. That table is the source of V, J and clone size, and D and trimming were worked out from the DNA. Here the sample spans about 28,000 clones, nearly 90% being singletons. The TCR originated in a human donor in a cohort sampled during active COVID-19. V usage is TRBV4-2 and J usage is TRBJ2-5, with 9 bases fitting TRBD2. Source material: peripheral blood. The CDR3 sequence is CASSQEGSGGRSAYQETQYF. CDR3 in DNA: TGTGCCAGCAGCCAAGAAGGGAGCGGGGGGCGGTCGGCGTACCAAGAGACCCAGTACTTC.